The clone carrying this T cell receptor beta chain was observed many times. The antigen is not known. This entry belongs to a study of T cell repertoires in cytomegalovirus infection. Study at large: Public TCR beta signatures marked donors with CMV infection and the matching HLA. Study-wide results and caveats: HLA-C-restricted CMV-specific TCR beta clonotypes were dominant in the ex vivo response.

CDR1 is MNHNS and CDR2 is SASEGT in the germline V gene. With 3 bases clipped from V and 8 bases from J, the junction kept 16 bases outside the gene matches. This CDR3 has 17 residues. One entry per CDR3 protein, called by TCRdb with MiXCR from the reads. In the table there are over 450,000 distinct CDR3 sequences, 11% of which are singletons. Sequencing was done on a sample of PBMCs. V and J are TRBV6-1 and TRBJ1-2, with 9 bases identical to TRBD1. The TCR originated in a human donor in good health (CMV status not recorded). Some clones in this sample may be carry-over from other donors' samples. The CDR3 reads CASSETSTGTGHNGYTF. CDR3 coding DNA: TGTGCCAGCAGTGAGACCTCAACCGGGACAGGGCATAACGGCTACACCTTC.